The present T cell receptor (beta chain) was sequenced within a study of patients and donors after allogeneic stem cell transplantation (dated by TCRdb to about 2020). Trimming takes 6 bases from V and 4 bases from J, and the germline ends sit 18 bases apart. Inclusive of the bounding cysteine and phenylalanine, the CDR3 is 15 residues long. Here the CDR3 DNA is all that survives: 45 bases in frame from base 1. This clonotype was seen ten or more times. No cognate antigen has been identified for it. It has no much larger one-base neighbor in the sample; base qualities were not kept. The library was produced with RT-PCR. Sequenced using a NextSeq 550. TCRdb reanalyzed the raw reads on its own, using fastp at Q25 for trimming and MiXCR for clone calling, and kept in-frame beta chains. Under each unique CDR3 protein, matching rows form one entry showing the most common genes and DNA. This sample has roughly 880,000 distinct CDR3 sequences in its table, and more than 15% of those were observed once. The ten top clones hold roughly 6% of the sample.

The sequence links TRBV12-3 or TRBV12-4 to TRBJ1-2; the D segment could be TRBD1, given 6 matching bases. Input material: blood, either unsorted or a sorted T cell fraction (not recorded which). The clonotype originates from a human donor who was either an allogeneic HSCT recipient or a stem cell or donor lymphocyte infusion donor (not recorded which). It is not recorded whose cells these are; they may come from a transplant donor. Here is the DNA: TGTGCCAGCAGCCGAACAGGGTTCGGGGGCTATGGCTACACCTTC. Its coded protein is CASSRTGFGGYGYTF.